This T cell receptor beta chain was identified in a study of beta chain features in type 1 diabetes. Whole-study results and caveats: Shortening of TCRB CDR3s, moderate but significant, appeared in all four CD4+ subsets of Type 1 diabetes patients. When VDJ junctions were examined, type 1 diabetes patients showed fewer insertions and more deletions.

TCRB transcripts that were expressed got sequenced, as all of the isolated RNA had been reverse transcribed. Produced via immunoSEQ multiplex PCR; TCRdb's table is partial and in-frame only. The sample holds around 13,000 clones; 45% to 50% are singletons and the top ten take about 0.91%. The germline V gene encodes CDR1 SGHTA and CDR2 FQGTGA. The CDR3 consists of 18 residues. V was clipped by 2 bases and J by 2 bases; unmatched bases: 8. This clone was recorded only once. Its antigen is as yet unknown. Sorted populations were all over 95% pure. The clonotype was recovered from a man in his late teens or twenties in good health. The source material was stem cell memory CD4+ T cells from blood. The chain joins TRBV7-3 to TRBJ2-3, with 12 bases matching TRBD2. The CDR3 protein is CASSLGLAGGPVTDTQYF. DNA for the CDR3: TGTGCCAGCAGCTTAGGCCTAGCGGGGGGGCCCGTCACAGATACGCAGTATTTT. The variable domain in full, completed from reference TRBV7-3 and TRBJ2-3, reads GAGVSQTPSNKVTEKGKYVELRCDPISGHTALYWYRQSLGQGPEFLIYFQGTGAADDSGLPNDRFFAVRPEGSVSTLKIQRTERGDSAVYLCASSLGLAGGPVTDTQYFGPGTRLTVL.